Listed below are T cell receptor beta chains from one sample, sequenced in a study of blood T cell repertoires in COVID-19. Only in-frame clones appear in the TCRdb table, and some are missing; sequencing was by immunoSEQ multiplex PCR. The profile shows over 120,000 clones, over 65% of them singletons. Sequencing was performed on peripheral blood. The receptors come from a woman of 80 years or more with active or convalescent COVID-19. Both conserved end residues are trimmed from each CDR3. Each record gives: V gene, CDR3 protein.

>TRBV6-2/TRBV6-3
ASSYLYEQY
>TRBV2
ASSATGNNEKLF
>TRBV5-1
ASYQTGTYEQY
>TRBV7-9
ASSLGGVAGHTYEQY
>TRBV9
ASSATGEGHSPLH
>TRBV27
ASSLFRDSGPGRGEQF
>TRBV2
ARGTGTVNSPLH
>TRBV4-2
ASSQDVQGTYGYT
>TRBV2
ASSYDRGGANVLT
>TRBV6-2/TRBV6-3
ASSYPVSTEAF
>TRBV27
ASSFSTNPTGYGYT
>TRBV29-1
SITGQGIPGDTQY
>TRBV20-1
SASLGHIANTGELF
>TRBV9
ASSVPGTGYGYT
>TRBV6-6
ASSTVGLPAQH
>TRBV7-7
ASSSVRTRSGTDTQY
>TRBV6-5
ASRDRAYT
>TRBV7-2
ASSRDLTDTQY
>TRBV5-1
ASSFGTAANYGYT
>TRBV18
ASSYRAKTNTGELF
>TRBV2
ASSQDTHGEKLF
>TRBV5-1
ASSQGTSGSYEQY
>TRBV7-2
ASRSSGALDTEAF
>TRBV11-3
ASSLGGGEKLF
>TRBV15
ATSRDLRLLGETQY
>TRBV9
ASSVDPGSAWDTAGDVVAF
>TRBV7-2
ASSLGTGGSPLH
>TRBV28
ASSSADSMNTEAF
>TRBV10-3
AISEDRGRTEAF
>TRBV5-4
ASSGGTSGTDTQY
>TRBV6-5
ASSYSSNQPQH